These 9 T cell receptor beta chains were sequenced from one sample in a study of blood T cell repertoires in COVID-19. Sequenced by immunoSEQ multiplex PCR; TCRdb stores in-frame clones only, minus some. The sample lists a few hundred thousand clones; around 87% were seen once. Sequencing was done on a sample of PBMCs or T cells enriched from blood (not recorded which). Receptor source: a young man who had recovered from COVID-19.

The V call is TRBV11-2, the J call TRBJ1-3, with 8 bases aligning to TRBD1. J lost 4 bases, V lost 1 base, and 9 bases had no gene match. Per the germline V gene, CDR1 is SGHAT and CDR2 is FQNNGV. This CDR3 has 17 amino acids. The CDR3 loop reads CASSLGDRFKSGNTIYF. The DNA of the CDR3 is TGTGCCAGCAGCTTAGGGGACAGGTTTAAGTCGGGAAACACCATATATTTT. The full variable domain, completed using reference TRBV11-2 and TRBJ1-3, is EAGVAQSPRYKIIEKRQSVAFWCNPISGHATLYWYQQILGQGPKLLIQFQNNGVVDDSQLPKDRFSAERLKGVDSTLKIQPAKLEDSAVYLCASSLGDRFKSGNTIYFGEGSWLTVV.

V usage is TRBV2 and J usage is TRBJ2-7; 7 bases fit TRBD1. The CDR3 runs to 15 residues. The V gene's germline CDR1 is SNHLY and CDR2 FYNNEI. The V gene end was trimmed by 7 bases and the J gene end by 7 bases; junction bases not matched to a gene: 16. The CDR3 spells CASNLGQTRGGEQYF. DNA for the CDR3: TGTGCCAGCAATCTGGGACAGACTCGGGGTGGGGAGCAGTACTTC.

The chain links TRBV18 to TRBJ2-2, with D tentatively TRBD1 (5 bases). The CDR3 spans 12 residues. The germline V and J ends were trimmed by 3 bases and 6 bases, with 5 bases remaining between them. Looked up from germline, CDR1 is KGHSH and CDR2 is LQKENI. The CDR3 sequence: CASSPRAGELFF. For the CDR3, the DNA is TGTGCCAGCTCACCCAGGGCCGGGGAGCTGTTTTTT.

V is TRBV23-1 and J is TRBJ1-1, with 7 bases aligning to TRBD1. TRBV23-1 is an open reading frame, and its role is uncertain. This CDR3 is 16 amino acids long. The junction had 8 bases not matched to a gene; V was cut back by 0 bases and J by 4 bases. DNA of the CDR3: TGCGCCAGCAGTCAATCGATTAGGGGGCGCGGCACTGAAGCTTTCTTT. This codes for CASSQSIRGRGTEAFF.

The chain uses TRBV6-5 and TRBJ1-4; a possible D gene is TRBD1 (6 bases). Germline values: CDR1 MNHEY, CDR2 SVGAGI. This CDR3 has 15 amino acids. V lost 2 bases and J 1 base, leaving 8 bases between the germline ends. The CDR3 is CASSYATGTNEKLFF. The CDR3 DNA follows: TGTGCCAGCAGTTACGCGACAGGAACTAATGAAAAACTGTTTTTT.

The chain has TRBV9 and TRBJ2-5, with 10 positions matching TRBD2. V was clipped by 0 bases and J by 8 bases; unmatched bases: 4. CDR1 and CDR2 from the germline V gene are SGDLS and YYNGEE. The CDR3 loop spans 14 amino acids. The CDR3 loop reads CASSVEASGSTQYF. The CDR3 coding sequence is TGTGCCAGCAGCGTAGAGGCTAGCGGGAGTACCCAGTACTTC. Variable domain in full (rest from reference TRBV9 and TRBJ2-5): DSGVTQTPKHLITATGQRVTLRCSPRSGDLSVYWYQQSLDQGLQFLIQYYNGEERAKGNILERFSAQQFPDLHSELNLSSLELGDSALYFCASSVEASGSTQYFGPGTRLLVL.

The rearrangement joins TRBV19 to TRBJ1-6, with a possible D match to TRBD1 (6 bases). V lost 9 bases, J lost 12 bases, and 21 bases lay in between. CDR3 length equals 14 residues. Looked up from germline, CDR1 is LNHDA and CDR2 is SQIVND (reference sequence). The CDR3 region has the DNA TGTGCCAGCGCAGAACAGGGACGGTCCGGACCCCTCCACTTT. Protein: CASAEQGRSGPLHF. The full variable domain, with the rest looked up from reference TRBV19 and TRBJ1-6, is DGGITQSPKYLFRKEGQNVTLSCEQNLNHDAMYWYRQDPGQGLRLIYYSQIVNDFQKGDIAEGYSVSREKKESFPLTVTSAQKNPTAFYLCASAEQGRSGPLHFGNGTRLTVT.

The rearrangement joins TRBV11-3 to TRBJ2-1, with 11 bases fitting TRBD2. V trimming: 4 bases; J trimming: 2 bases; junction bases outside the gene matches: 4. Germline values: CDR1 SGHNT, CDR2 YENEEA. The CDR3 sequence is 16 residues long. CDR3: CASSSLAGGPYNEQFF. In DNA, the CDR3 is TGTGCCAGCAGCTCGCTAGCGGGAGGCCCCTACAATGAGCAGTTCTTC.

In this sample, this clone turned up once. The identical CDR3 is also encoded by other nucleotide sequences in the sample. The chain couples TRBV5-4 to TRBJ2-2, with 8 positions matching TRBD1. The CDR3 runs to 15 residues. Trimming took 2 bases from V and 2 from J; bases not matched to a gene: 2. Germline CDR1 SGHNT, CDR2 YYREEE (reference sequence). CDR3: CASSLGQGNTGELFF. CDR3 bases: TGTGCCAGCAGCTTAGGACAGGGTAACACCGGGGAGCTGTTTTTT.